This T cell receptor (beta chain) was captured in a study of cytomegalovirus exposure and HLA in healthy donors. The PCR used 60 Vbeta and 13 Jbeta primers. Method: immunoSEQ multiplex PCR; TCRdb's copy keeps in-frame clones and lacks some. Of approximately 89,000 clones in the sample, around 73% were seen once. In the case of this clone: Its antigen is as yet unknown.

The V end lost 5 bases, the J end lost 4 bases, and 19 bases lay between the germline ends. The CDR3 totals 16 residues. Germline lookup yields CDR1 MRHNA and CDR2 SNTAGT. General study results and limits: Most of the TCR beta V segments (in an earlier analysis) were productive either about 87% or about 30% of the time. Reportedly, cytomegalovirus status was diagnosed with high sensitivity and specificity.

The rearrangement uses TRBV6-4 and TRBJ2-3, with D maybe TRBD2 (5 bases). The specimen sequenced was PBMCs. The receptor comes from a female donor in good health and CMV-seronegative. The DNA for the CDR3 is TGTGCCAGCAGTCCGGCTAGCCAAACCAGTGCAGATACGCAGTATTTT. The encoded protein is CASSPASQTSADTQYF.